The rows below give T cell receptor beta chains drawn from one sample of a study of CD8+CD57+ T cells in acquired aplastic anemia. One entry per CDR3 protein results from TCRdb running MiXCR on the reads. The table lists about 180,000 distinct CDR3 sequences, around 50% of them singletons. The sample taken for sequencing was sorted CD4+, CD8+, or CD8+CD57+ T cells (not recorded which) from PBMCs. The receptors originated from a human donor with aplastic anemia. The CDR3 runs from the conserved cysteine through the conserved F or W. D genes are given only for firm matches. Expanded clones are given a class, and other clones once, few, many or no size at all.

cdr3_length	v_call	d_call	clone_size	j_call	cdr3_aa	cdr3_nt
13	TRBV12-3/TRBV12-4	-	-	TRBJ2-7	CASSELQVYEQYF	TGTGCCAGCAGCGAGCTACAGGTCTACGAGCAGTACTTC
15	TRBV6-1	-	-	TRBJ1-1	CASSMTIGQSTEAFF	TGTGCCAGCAGTATGACTATTGGACAGAGCACTGAAGCTTTCTTT
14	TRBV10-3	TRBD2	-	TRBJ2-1	CAIKRTSDDNEQFF	TGTGCCATCAAGAGGACTAGCGATGACAATGAGCAGTTCTTC
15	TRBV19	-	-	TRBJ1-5	CASSRLGLAGEPQHF	TGTGCCAGTAGTCGCCTGGGGCTCGCTGGGGAGCCCCAGCATTTT
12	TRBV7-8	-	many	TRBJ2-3	CASSPPGDTQYF	TGTGCCAGCAGCCCCCCGGGAGATACGCAGTATTTT
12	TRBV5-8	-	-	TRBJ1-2	CASSLEDYGYTF	TGTGCCAGCAGCTTGGAAGACTATGGCTACACCTTC
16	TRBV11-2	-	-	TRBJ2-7	CASSLVSGANLGEQYF	TGTGCCAGCAGCTTAGTGTCGGGAGCTAACTTGGGGGAGCAGTACTTC
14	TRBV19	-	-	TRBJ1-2	CASSPQTVNGGYTF	TGTGCCAGTAGTCCCCAGACTGTTAACGGTGGCTACACCTTC
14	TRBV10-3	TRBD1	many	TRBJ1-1	CAIRRTGTNTEAFF	TGTGCCATCAGGAGGACAGGGACTAACACTGAAGCTTTCTTT
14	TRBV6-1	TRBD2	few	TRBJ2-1	CASSGLLAGGEQFF	TGTGCCAGCAGTGGTTTACTAGCGGGTGGTGAGCAGTTCTTC